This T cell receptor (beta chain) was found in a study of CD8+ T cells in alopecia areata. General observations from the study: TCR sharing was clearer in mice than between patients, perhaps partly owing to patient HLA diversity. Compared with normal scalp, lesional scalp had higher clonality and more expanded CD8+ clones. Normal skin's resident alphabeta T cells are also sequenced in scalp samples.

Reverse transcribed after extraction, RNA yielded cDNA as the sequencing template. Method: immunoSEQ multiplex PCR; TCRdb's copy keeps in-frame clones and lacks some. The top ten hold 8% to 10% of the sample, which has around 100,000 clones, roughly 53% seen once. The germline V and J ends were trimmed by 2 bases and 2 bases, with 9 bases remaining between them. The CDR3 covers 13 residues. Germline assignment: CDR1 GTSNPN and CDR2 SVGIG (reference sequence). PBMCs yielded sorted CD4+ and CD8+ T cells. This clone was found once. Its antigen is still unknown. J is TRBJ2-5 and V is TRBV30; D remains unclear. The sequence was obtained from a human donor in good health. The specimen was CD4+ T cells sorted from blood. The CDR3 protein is CAWSPGQQETQYF. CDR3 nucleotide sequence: TGTGCCTGGAGTCCGGGCCAGCAAGAGACCCAGTACTTC. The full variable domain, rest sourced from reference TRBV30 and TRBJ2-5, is SQTIHQWPATLVQPVGSPLSLECTVEGTSNPNLYWYRQAAGRGLQLLFYSVGIGQISSEVPQNLSASRPQDRQFILSSKKLLLSDSGFYLCAWSPGQQETQYFGPGTRLLVL.